These T cell receptor beta chains were read from a single sample in a study of CD8 T cells in ankylosing spondylitis. From the 5' RACE reads, TCRdb called clonotypes with MiXCR, one entry per CDR3 protein. The data contain about 360,000 distinct CDR3 sequences, around 20% of them singletons. What was sequenced was blood, either unsorted or a sorted T cell fraction (not recorded which). The receptors here all came from a male donor with ankylosing spondylitis or in good health (not recorded which). CDR3s include the opening cysteine and the closing phenylalanine or tryptophan. A D gene is named only where the DNA matches it firmly. Size values are once, few and many counts, or a class for expanded clones, and some rows have none.

TRBD1,TRBV4-1,-,TRBJ1-5,TGCGCCAGCAGCTGGGACAGGGGGGTCAATCAGCCCCAGCATTTT,CASSWDRGVNQPQHF
-,TRBV12-3/TRBV12-4,-,TRBJ2-1,TGTGCCAGCAGTTTAGGGACGGGGTGGAGTGAGCAGTTCTTC,CASSLGTGWSEQFF
-,TRBV12-3/TRBV12-4,many,TRBJ2-1,TGTGCCAGCAGTTTAGGGAACTCCTACAATGAGCAGTTCTTC,CASSLGNSYNEQFF
TRBD2,TRBV6-5,-,TRBJ2-3,TGTGCCAGCAGTTACCCCGGACTAGCGGGGTCCACTAGCACAGATACGCAGTATTTT,CASSYPGLAGSTSTDTQYF
-,TRBV29-1,few,TRBJ2-1,TGCAGCGTTGAAGATCCGGGGTTTCGATACAATGAGCAGTTCTTC,CSVEDPGFRYNEQFF
TRBD2,TRBV12-3/TRBV12-4,-,TRBJ2-5,TGTGCCAGCAGCTTTGATAAGACTAGCGGGGGGGTTTTGGATGAAGAGACCCAGTACTTC,CASSFDKTSGGVLDEETQYF
TRBD2,TRBV6-5,few,TRBJ2-1,TGTGCCAGCAGTTTAGCGGGGGGGACACACAATGAGCAGTTCTTC,CASSLAGGTHNEQFF
TRBD2,TRBV6-1,few,TRBJ2-7,TGTGCCAGCAGCCCCACTAGCGGGGGGCCCCGCGAGCAGTACTTC,CASSPTSGGPREQYF
-,TRBV7-9,few,TRBJ1-2,TGTGCCAGCAGCTTAGTGCCACAGGGAAGTTATGGCTACACCTTC,CASSLVPQGSYGYTF
-,TRBV12-3/TRBV12-4,-,TRBJ2-5,TGTGCCAGCAGTTGGGATAGCGAAGAGACCCAGTACTTC,CASSWDSEETQYF
-,TRBV28,few,TRBJ2-6,TGTGCCAGTTCTACCGGGGGGGCCAACGTCCTGACTTTC,CASSTGGANVLTF
TRBD2,TRBV29-1,-,TRBJ2-5,TGCAGCGGTGAAGGGCTAGCGGGGGGACTCCAAGAGACCCAGTACTTC,CSGEGLAGGLQETQYF
TRBD2,TRBV10-3,-,TRBJ2-3,TGTGCCATCAGTGAGTTGACTAGCGGGAGCACAGATACGCAGTATTTT,CAISELTSGSTDTQYF
-,TRBV7-9,-,TRBJ2-2,TGTGCCAGCAGCTTAGTTACAGGGTCCGGGGAGCTGTTTTTT,CASSLVTGSGELFF
-,TRBV5-5,few,TRBJ2-3,TGTGCCAGCAGCTTGGTTCTCGGCGGGATGGTCCCAGATACGCAGTATTTT,CASSLVLGGMVPDTQYF
-,TRBV27,-,TRBJ2-7,TGTGCCAGCAGTCTTAGGGGGGGCTGGTACGAGCAGTACTTC,CASSLRGGWYEQYF
-,TRBV29-1,-,TRBJ2-5,TGCAGCGTTGACGCCCAGGTGGGCCAAGAGACCCAGTACTTC,CSVDAQVGQETQYF
TRBD1,TRBV5-6,few,TRBJ2-1,TGTGCCAGCAGCTTTGGCATAGGGACAGGGATCTACAATGAGCAGTTCTTC,CASSFGIGTGIYNEQFF
-,TRBV29-1,-,TRBJ2-2,TGCAGCGTGCAAATGGGGACCGGGGAGCTGTTTTTT,CSVQMGTGELFF
TRBD1,TRBV29-1,-,TRBJ2-7,TGCAGCGTTGATACGCCGGGACAGGGTCCGACGGGGCAGTACTTC,CSVDTPGQGPTGQYF
TRBD2,TRBV28,-,TRBJ2-1,TGTGCCAGCAGTCCCCGGACTAGCGGGGCCTGGCAGTTCTTC,CASSPRTSGAWQFF
-,TRBV27,few,TRBJ2-7,TGTGCCAGCAGTTTATCGAGAGCGGGCTACGAGCAGTACTTC,CASSLSRAGYEQYF
TRBD1,TRBV11-2,-,TRBJ2-1,TGTGCCAGCAGCTTAGTACAGGGGCTCGAGTCCTACAATGAGCAGTTCTTC,CASSLVQGLESYNEQFF
-,TRBV7-8,few,TRBJ2-3,TGTGCCAGCCAAAGGTGGCCTCGAGATACGCAGTATTTT,CASQRWPRDTQYF
-,TRBV6-1,-,TRBJ2-1,TGTGCTCCCCCCAGGGGCAGGGCCTCCTACAATGAGCAGTTCTTC,CAPPRGRASYNEQFF
TRBD2,TRBV10-3,few,TRBJ2-7,TGTGCCATCAGTGACCCGTCCGGGACTAGCTCCTTGGAGCAGTACTTC,CAISDPSGTSSLEQYF
TRBD2,TRBV19,-,TRBJ2-2,TGTGCCTGGGGGACTAGCGGGCTCGGGGAGCTGTTTTTT,CAWGTSGLGELFF
-,TRBV7-9,few,TRBJ2-7,TGTGCCAGCAGCTTCATGGCGGGTGGCCACGAGCAGTACTTC,CASSFMAGGHEQYF
TRBD2,TRBV12-3/TRBV12-4,many,TRBJ2-7,TGTGCCAGCAGTCTCGGGACTAGCGGACCCTACGAGCAGTACTTC,CASSLGTSGPYEQYF
-,TRBV29-1,-,TRBJ2-7,TGCAGCGTCAGGCACGGGAACTACGAGCAGTACTTC,CSVRHGNYEQYF
-,TRBV19,few,TRBJ2-2,TGTGCCAGTAGTACCCTGACCGGGGAGCTGTTTTTT,CASSTLTGELFF
TRBD2,TRBV10-3,few,TRBJ2-1,TGTGCCACGACCAGCGGGGCCAATTCCTACAATGAGCAGTTCTTC,CATTSGANSYNEQFF
TRBD1,TRBV12-3/TRBV12-4,-,TRBJ2-3,TGTGCCAGCAGTTCCCTCGGGACAGGGGGAGTTTCTAGCACAGATACGCAGTATTTT,CASSSLGTGGVSSTDTQYF
-,TRBV19,-,TRBJ2-2,TGTGCCAGTACCCGACAGAACACCGGGGAGCTGTTTTTT,CASTRQNTGELFF
-,TRBV11-2,few,TRBJ2-1,TGTGCCAGCAGCTTAAACCAGGGGGCGGGGGGCTACAATGAGCAGTTCTTC,CASSLNQGAGGYNEQFF
TRBD2,TRBV3-1,-,TRBJ2-5,TGTGCCAGCAGCCAAGTGGGACTAGCGCCAGAGACCCAGTACTTC,CASSQVGLAPETQYF
-,TRBV12-3/TRBV12-4,few,TRBJ2-3,TGTGCCAGCAGCAAATCCGGGCTGTCGAGAGATACGCAGTATTTT,CASSKSGLSRDTQYF
TRBD1,TRBV11-1,once,TRBJ2-2,TGTGCCAGCAGCCTAGAAGGAGGACAGGGACCTTACGCCGGGGAGCTGTTTTTT,CASSLEGGQGPYAGELFF
-,TRBV27,few,TRBJ2-5,TGTGCCAGCAGTCCACCACCGGGGGAGCCAGGGGGGGAGACCCAGTACTTC,CASSPPPGEPGGETQYF
TRBD2,TRBV2,-,TRBJ2-5,TGTGCCAGCAGTGAATACAGCGGGGGGCAAGAGACCCAGTACTTC,CASSEYSGGQETQYF
TRBD2,TRBV4-1,-,TRBJ2-3,TGCGCCAGCAGCCAATCACCTAGCGGAATCACAGATACGCAGTATTTT,CASSQSPSGITDTQYF
-,TRBV7-9,few,TRBJ2-2,TGTGCCAGCAGCTTAGTGGTCCAGGGAAGCACCGGGGAGCTGTTTTTT,CASSLVVQGSTGELFF
-,TRBV4-1,few,TRBJ2-1,TGCGCCAGCAGCCAGACTAGCTCCTACAATGAGCAGTTCTTC,CASSQTSSYNEQFF
-,TRBV7-2,many,TRBJ2-1,TGTGCCAGCAGCTTCGTCGGTTCCTACAATGAGCAGTTCTTC,CASSFVGSYNEQFF
TRBD1,TRBV4-1,-,TRBJ1-3,TGCGCCAGCAGCACCCGGACAGGGCTCATCTCTGGAAACACCATATATTTT,CASSTRTGLISGNTIYF
-,TRBV6-5,few,TRBJ1-2,TGTGCCAGCAGTTACCGTTGGACACCCCTCCAACTTGGCTACACCTTC,CASSYRWTPLQLGYTF
-,TRBV6-6,few,TRBJ1-2,TGTGCCAGCAGTCCGGACACAAACTATGGCTACACCTTC,CASSPDTNYGYTF
-,TRBV20-1,-,TRBJ2-7,TGCAGTGCTGGAGGACAGTACTCTAGCTACGAGCAGTACTTC,CSAGGQYSSYEQYF
-,TRBV25-1,few,TRBJ2-6,TGTGCCAGTCAGGGAGCCGGGGCCAACGTCCTGACTTTC,CASQGAGANVLTF
TRBD2,TRBV20-1,-,TRBJ2-3,TGCAGTGCTCGGACTAGCGAATACACAGATACGCAGTATTTT,CSARTSEYTDTQYF